The entry below describes one TCR beta chain. This sample is part of a study of cytomegalovirus exposure and HLA in healthy donors. The CDR3 is made up of 16 amino acids. Unmatched junction bases numbered 8, after V lost 3 bases and J lost 4 bases. Germline CDR1 reads PRHDT; CDR2 reads FYEKMQ (reference sequence). A multiplex PCR was run with 60 Vbeta primers and 13 Jbeta primers. The data were produced by immunoSEQ multiplex PCR, yet TCRdb's version contains in-frame clones alone and is incomplete. The sample lists over 110,000 clones; around 77% were seen once. The sequence was obtained from a man in his late teens or twenties in good health and CMV-seronegative. The chain recombines TRBV13 with TRBJ2-3; 9 bases match TRBD2. Source material: PBMCs. CDR3 protein: CASSFWRGGGADTQYF. Here the CDR3 DNA reads TGTGCCAGCAGCTTCTGGCGGGGGGGAGGCGCAGATACGCAGTATTTT.